The present T cell receptor beta chain was sequenced within a study of neoadjuvant anti-PD-1 for oral cavity cancer. Produced via immunoSEQ multiplex PCR; TCRdb's table is partial and in-frame only. Counted here are over 13,000 clones, around 72% occurring once; the ten biggest clones make up 2.8%. Sample time point: after neoadjuvant nivolumab, at surgical resection. The clonotype comes from a person aged 40 to 85 with oral cavity squamous cell carcinoma. The sample here was PBMCs, taken after nivolumab (anti-PD-1) treatment.

The CDR3 sequence: CAIRSTSGSSYNEQFF. Written as DNA, the CDR3 is TGTGCCATCAGGAGCACTAGCGGGAGCTCCTACAATGAGCAGTTCTTC. The genes are TRBV10-3 and TRBJ2-1, with 11 bases that match TRBD2. J was trimmed by 0 bases and V by 6 bases; bases with no gene match: 4. The CDR3 runs 16 residues. The germline gives CDR1 ENHRY, CDR2 SYGVKD.